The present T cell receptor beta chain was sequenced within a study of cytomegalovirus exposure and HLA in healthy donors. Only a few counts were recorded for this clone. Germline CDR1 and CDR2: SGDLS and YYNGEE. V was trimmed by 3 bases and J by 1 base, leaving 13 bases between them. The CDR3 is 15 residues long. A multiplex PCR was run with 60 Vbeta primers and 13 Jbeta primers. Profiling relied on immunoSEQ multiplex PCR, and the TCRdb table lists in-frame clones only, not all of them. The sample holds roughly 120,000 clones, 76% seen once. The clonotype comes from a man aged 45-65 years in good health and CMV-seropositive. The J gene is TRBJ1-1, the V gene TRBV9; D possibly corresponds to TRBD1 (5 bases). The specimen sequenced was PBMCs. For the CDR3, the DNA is TGTGCCAGCAGCGGGTCGGGGGGAACGAACACTGAAGCTTTCTTT. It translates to CASSGSGGTNTEAFF.